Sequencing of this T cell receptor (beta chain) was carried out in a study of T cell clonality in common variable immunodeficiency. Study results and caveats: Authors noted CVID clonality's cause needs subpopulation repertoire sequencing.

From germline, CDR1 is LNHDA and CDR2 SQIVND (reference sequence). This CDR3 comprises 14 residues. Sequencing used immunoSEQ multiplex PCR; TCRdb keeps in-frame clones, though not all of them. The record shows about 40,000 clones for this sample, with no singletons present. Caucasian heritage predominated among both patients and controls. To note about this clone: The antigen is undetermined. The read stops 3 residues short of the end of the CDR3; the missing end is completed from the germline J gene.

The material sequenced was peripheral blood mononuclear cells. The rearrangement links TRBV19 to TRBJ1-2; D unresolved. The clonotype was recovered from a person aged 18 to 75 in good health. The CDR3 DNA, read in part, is TGTGCCACCAACCCGGTAGCGGGGTACAATGAC. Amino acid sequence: CATNPVAGYND. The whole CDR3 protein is CATNPVAGYNDYTF.